This T cell receptor (beta chain) was identified during a study of cytomegalovirus exposure and HLA in healthy donors. Primers: 60 Vbeta forward and 13 Jbeta reverse. Data came from immunoSEQ multiplex PCR; TCRdb stores just in-frame clones and leaves some out. This listing includes 60,000 to 70,000 clones. CDR3 size: 14 residues. From germline, CDR1 is LGHNA and CDR2 YSLEER. Unmatched junction bases numbered 5, after V lost 5 bases and J lost 2 bases. Sequences were obtained from PBMCs. The chain links TRBV4-3 to TRBJ2-7; 8 nucleotides line up with TRBD1. The source is a boy aged 5-17 years in good health and CMV-seronegative. The CDR3 loop reads CASSSGTGTYEQYF. The CDR3 region has the DNA TGCGCCAGCAGCTCCGGGACAGGAACCTACGAGCAGTACTTC.